The T cell receptor (beta chain) described here comes from a study of blood T cell repertoires in COVID-19. Study at large: COVID-19 samples from acute and convalescent phases originated in the United States, Italy and Spain. In each case, the material was cDNA or gDNA derived from T cells, B-cell-depleted T cells, or PBMCs.

Per germline, CDR1 SGHAT and CDR2 FQNNGV. This CDR3 contains 17 residues. V was pared by 2 bases and J by 2 bases, with 11 bases of the junction left unmatched. In the study's own analysis: Nucleated cell number was recorded as an estimate derived from reference gene primer amplification. Here immunoSEQ multiplex PCR was the method, and the copy in TCRdb shows in-frame clones only, minus some. That table gives V, J and clone size, and the DNA gave D and trimming. The sample has about 490,000 clones; approximately 85% are singletons. A few counts support this clone. This chain uses TRBV11-2 with TRBJ2-7; 8 bases are shared with TRBD1. The sample consisted of peripheral blood. This TCR derives from a human donor in a cohort sampled during active COVID-19. The CDR3, as DNA: TGTGCCAGCAGCTTAACGCAGGGGGCGGCTACGGCCTACGAGCAGTACTTC. This codes for CASSLTQGAATAYEQYF. Together with reference TRBV11-2 and TRBJ2-7, the CDR3 gives the full variable domain: EAGVAQSPRYKIIEKRQSVAFWCNPISGHATLYWYQQILGQGPKLLIQFQNNGVVDDSQLPKDRFSAERLKGVDSTLKIQPAKLEDSAVYLCASSLTQGAATAYEQYFGPGTRLTVT.